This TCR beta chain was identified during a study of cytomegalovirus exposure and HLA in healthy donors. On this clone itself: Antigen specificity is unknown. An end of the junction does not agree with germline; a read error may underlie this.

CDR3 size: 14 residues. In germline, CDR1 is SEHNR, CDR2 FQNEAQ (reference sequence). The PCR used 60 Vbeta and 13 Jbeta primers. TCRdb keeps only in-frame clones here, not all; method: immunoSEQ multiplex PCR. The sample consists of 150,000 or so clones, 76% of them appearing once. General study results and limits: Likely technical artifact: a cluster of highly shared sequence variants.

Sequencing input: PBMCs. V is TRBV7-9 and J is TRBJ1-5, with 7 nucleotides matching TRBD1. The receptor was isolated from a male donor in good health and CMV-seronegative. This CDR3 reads CSSSTDRGNQPQHF. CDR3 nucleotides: TGTTCCAGCAGTACCGACAGGGGCAATCAGCCCCAGCATTTT.